These 31 T cell receptor beta chains came from one sample sequenced in a study of persistence of HIV-infected CD4 T cells. Sequencing used immunoSEQ version 4 in survey mode. The data were produced by immunoSEQ multiplex PCR, yet TCRdb's version contains in-frame clones alone and is incomplete. Of under 50,000 clones listed, about nine tenths are singletons. Antigen specificity for these receptors is unknown. Anti-CD3/anti-CD28 beads served as a nonspecific positive control stimulus. Sorting of responding CD4+ T cells relied on upregulated CD40 ligand together with CD69. Sequenced material: CD4+ T cells sorted from PBMCs after approximately 19-hour stimulation, taken from a patient who received antiretroviral therapy. The receptors were gathered from an adult man with HIV who was CMV-seropositive.

The CDR3 nucleotides read TGTGCCAGCAGCCAGACAGGGGGTAATGAAAAACTGTTTTTT. This sequence encodes CASSQTGGNEKLFF. The chain joins TRBV7-9 to TRBJ1-4, with 9 positions matching TRBD1. J gave up 4 bases and V 5 bases, and 2 bases lay outside the gene matches. This CDR3 comprises 14 residues. The germline gives CDR1 SEHNR, CDR2 FQNEAQ (reference sequence).

The rearrangement joins TRBV7-6 to TRBJ2-2; 9 nucleotides line up with TRBD1. The CDR3 has 16 residues. V trimming: 5 bases; J trimming: 5 bases; junction bases outside the gene matches: 9. Germline CDR1 and CDR2: SGHVS and FNYEAQ. CDR3 sequence: CASSPWTGVNTGELFF. The DNA of the CDR3 is TGTGCCAGCAGCCCCTGGACAGGGGTGAATACCGGGGAGCTGTTTTTT.

The chain's CDR3 is CASSQEEGRDYGYTF. The CDR3 region has the DNA TGCGCCAGCAGCCAAGAAGAGGGGCGGGACTATGGCTACACCTTC. V and J are TRBV4-1 and TRBJ1-2; D might be TRBD1 (5 bases). This CDR3 has 15 residues. The V gene's germline CDR1 is MGHRA and CDR2 YSYEKL. Trimming left V 0 bases short and J 3 bases short, with 11 bases between.

This rearrangement joins TRBV9 to TRBJ1-1; D possibly corresponds to TRBD1 (5 bases). The germline V and J ends were trimmed by 0 bases and 0 bases, with 6 bases remaining between them. CDR3 length: 14 amino acids. Germline CDR1 SGDLS, CDR2 YYNGEE. In DNA form, the CDR3 reads TGTGCCAGCAGCGTAGCAGGGATGAACACTGAAGCTTTCTTT. Translating it yields CASSVAGMNTEAFF.

For the CDR3, the DNA is TGTGCCAGCAGCCAAGACCGGCACAACTATGGCTACACCTTC. Translation: CASSQDRHNYGYTF. The V and J genes are TRBV4-2 and TRBJ1-2; D is unresolved. CDR1 is LGHNA, CDR2 YNFKEQ, per germline. The CDR3 totals 14 residues. V lost 0 bases, J lost 2 bases, and 7 bases lay in between.

This chain joins TRBV5-8 and TRBJ1-1; 7 bases fit TRBD1. After removal of 2 bases from V and 1 base from J, the junction contained 8 bases not matched to a gene. CDR3 length: 16 amino acids. Looked up from germline, CDR1 is SGHTS and CDR2 is YDEGEE. DNA for the CDR3: TGTGCCAGCAGCTTTAACAGGGGAAAAGGGAACACTGAAGCTTTCTTT. This encodes CASSFNRGKGNTEAFF.

The V gene is TRBV18, the J gene TRBJ2-7; no clear D. Between the trimmed V and J ends, which lost 2 bases and 2 bases, there was a span of 7 bases. CDR1 is KGHSH and CDR2 is LQKENI in the germline V gene. The CDR3 totals 13 residues. CDR3 region: CASSPGNTYEQYF. The CDR3 DNA reads as TGTGCCAGCTCACCAGGGAACACCTACGAGCAGTACTTC.

This chain uses TRBV5-1 with TRBJ1-2; possible D gene TRBD1, 6 bases. The CDR3 covers 15 residues. The V end was cut by 2 bases, the J end by 2 bases, with 13 bases between. Germline V gives CDR1 SGHRS, CDR2 YFSETQ. CDR3 sequence: CASSLGPTGNYGYTF. Written as DNA, the CDR3 is TGCGCCAGCAGCTTAGGCCCTACAGGGAACTATGGCTACACCTTC.

This rearrangement joins TRBV9 to TRBJ2-7; 8 nucleotides line up with TRBD1. V shed 2 bases, J shed 0 bases, and the junction held 4 bases outside the gene matches. Germline V gene data show CDR1 as SGDLS and CDR2 as YYNGEE. The length of the CDR3 is 15 residues. For the CDR3, the DNA is TGTGCCAGCAGCGTGCGGACAGGGCTCTCCTACGAGCAGTACTTC. Protein product: CASSVRTGLSYEQYF.

The rearrangement links TRBV6-5 to TRBJ1-2, with 11 positions matching TRBD1. CDR1 is MNHEY, CDR2 SVGAGI, per germline. V lost 5 bases and J lost 8; bases outside the gene matches: 10. The CDR3 totals 15 residues. DNA for the CDR3: TGTGCCAGCAGTAAGACGGACAGGGGGCTCTGGGGCTACACCTTC. Translated: CASSKTDRGLWGYTF.

J is TRBJ1-5 and V is TRBV7-2; D is uncertain. V was trimmed by 1 base and J by 6 bases, leaving 16 bases between them. The CDR3 length is 16 residues. CDR1 SGHTA and CDR2 FQGNSA come from the germline V gene. This chain's CDR3 is CASSLGARINGQPQHF. The CDR3 DNA reads as TGTGCCAGCAGCTTAGGGGCCAGGATAAACGGTCAGCCCCAGCATTTT.

V gene TRBV4-1 combines with J gene TRBJ2-6, with unresolved D. The germline gives CDR1 MGHRA, CDR2 YSYEKL. The germline V and J ends were trimmed by 2 bases and 1 base, with 3 bases remaining between them. The CDR3 consists of 14 residues. The CDR3 nucleotides are TGCGCCAGCAGCCAAAAATCTGGGGCCAACGTCCTGACTTTC. Residues: CASSQKSGANVLTF.

V is TRBV24-1 and J is TRBJ1-5; D uncertain. V lost 4 bases and J 0 bases, leaving 15 bases between the germline ends. CDR3 size: 17 residues. Germline-derived CDR1 and CDR2 are KGHDR and SFDVKD. This CDR3 is CATSENRMVSSNQPQHF. The CDR3 nucleotides are TGTGCCACCAGTGAAAACCGGATGGTCAGTAGCAATCAGCCCCAGCATTTT.

The chain has TRBV9 and TRBJ1-1; perhaps TRBD1 as D (5 bases). CDR3 length: 14 residues. The germline V gene has CDR1 SGDLS and CDR2 YYNGEE. The V end was cut by 4 bases, the J end by 4 bases, with 14 bases between. In DNA, the CDR3 is TGTGCCAGCAGCCCCCGGGACCTCGGCACTGAAGCTTTCTTT. This encodes CASSPRDLGTEAFF.

This clone was seen a single time. The rearrangement joins TRBV30 to TRBJ2-2; maybe TRBD1 (6 bases). The CDR3 contains 19 residues. V was shortened by 2 bases and J by 1 base, with 23 bases between the two germline ends. In germline, CDR1 is GTSNPN, CDR2 SVGIG (reference sequence). DNA of the CDR3: TGTGCCTGGAGTCTGATAGGGACACTTCTCCGACGGAACACCGGGGAGCTGTTTTTT. Translating gives CAWSLIGTLLRRNTGELFF.

The gene calls are TRBV7-3 and TRBJ2-2; no definite D call. Germline CDR1 reads SGHTA; CDR2 reads FQGTGA. Trimming pared 5 bases from V and 1 base from J, leaving 14 bases between. The CDR3 consists of 16 residues. The CDR3 DNA reads TGTGCCAGCAGCCCTATCATTTACCGGAACACCGGGGAGCTGTTTTTT. Translated: CASSPIIYRNTGELFF.

This sequence joins TRBV28 and TRBJ2-7, with 8 positions matching TRBD1. Germline V gene sequence: CDR1 MDHEN, CDR2 SYDVKM. The ends lost 4 bases at V and 3 bases at J; junction bases unmatched: 8. The CDR3 contains 15 residues. In DNA, the CDR3 is TGTGCCAGCAGTTCCACAGGGGGTGGTCGCTACGAGCAGTACTTC. Translated, it gives CASSSTGGGRYEQYF.

This clone appeared a few times. The chain has TRBV5-1 and TRBJ1-1; TRBD1 is a possible D gene (6 bases). The CDR3 is 16 residues long. CDR1 is SGHRS and CDR2 is YFSETQ in the germline V gene. The ends were cut back, 0 bases at V and 4 bases at J, with 16 bases in the middle. Here the CDR3 DNA reads TGCGCCAGCAGCTTGGCGGGACATACTAAGGGCACTGAAGCTTTCTTT. Translating it yields CASSLAGHTKGTEAFF. Full variable domain (rest looked up from reference TRBV5-1 and TRBJ1-1): KAGVTQTPRYLIKTRGQQVTLSCSPISGHRSVSWYQQTPGQGLQFLFEYFSETQRNKGNFPGRFSGRQFSNSRSEMNVSTLELGDSALYLCASSLAGHTKGTEAFFGQGTRLTVV.

This clone was counted between two and nine times. At one boundary the junction diverges from the germline segment, which might be a read error. The chain combines TRBV9 with TRBJ2-2; 7 nucleotides agree with TRBD1. This CDR3 has 16 amino acids. Per the germline V gene, CDR1 is SGDLS and CDR2 is YYNGEE. The CDR3 loop is CASSLTGTANAGELFF. DNA of the CDR3: TGTGCCAGCAGCTTAACCGGGACAGCGAACGCCGGGGAGCTGTTTTTT.

The chain joins TRBV3-1 (or the pseudogene TRBV3-2) to TRBJ2-3; TRBD2 aligns across 14 bases. Germline CDR1 LGHDT, CDR2 YNNKEL (reference sequence). CDR3 length: 17 residues. V lost 0 bases and J lost 3; bases outside the gene matches: 2. The CDR3 DNA follows: TGTGCCAGCAGCCAAGATGGGACTAGCGGGGGAACAGATACGCAGTATTTT. Its translation is CASSQDGTSGGTDTQYF.

The gene calls are TRBV7-6 and TRBJ2-2; D is ambiguous. Germline V gives CDR1 SGHVS, CDR2 FNYEAQ. The CDR3 spans 13 residues. V shed 1 base and J shed 7 bases, with 7 bases lying between them. This CDR3 is CASSLEPSGELFF. The CDR3 DNA reads as TGTGCCAGCAGCTTAGAGCCTAGCGGGGAGCTGTTTTTT.

The V and J genes are TRBV5-8 and TRBJ2-7; D gene uncertain. This CDR3 comprises 13 residues. Germline CDR1 SGHTS, CDR2 YDEGEE. Trimming took off 3 bases at V and 7 bases at J, with 14 bases between the two ends. CDR3 DNA sequence: TGTGCCAGCAGCTGGGCCTCAGCGAGGGAGCAGTACTTC. It yields the protein CASSWASAREQYF.

CDR3 in DNA: TGTGCCACCCTCAGGGGAGGGGGCACAGATACGCAGTATTTT. Residues: CATLRGGGTDTQYF. The chain links TRBV2 to TRBJ2-3; the D gene is possibly TRBD2 (7 bases). This CDR3 is 14 amino acids long. The germline gives CDR1 SNHLY, CDR2 FYNNEI. Between the trimmed V and J ends, which lost 10 bases and 1 base, there was a span of 15 bases. The whole variable domain, remainder taken from reference TRBV2 and TRBJ2-3, is EPEVTQTPSHQVTQMGQEVILRCVPISNHLYFYWYRQILGQKVEFLVSFYNNEISEKSEIFDDQFSVERPDGSNFTLKIRSTKLEDSAMYFCATLRGGGTDTQYFGPGTRLTVL.

This clone has just one count. In DNA, the CDR3 is TGCACCAGCAGCCAAGAAAAGGTCTACGAGCAGTACTTC. Translated: CTSSQEKVYEQYF. The gene calls are TRBV1 and TRBJ2-7. TRBV1 is tagged as a pseudogene. CDR3 size: 13 residues.

This clone was picked up a small number of times. V is TRBV10-2 and J is TRBJ2-3; D may be TRBD1 (6 bases). The V end lost 2 bases, the J end lost 3 bases, and 6 bases lay between the germline ends. The CDR3 length is 13 residues. Looked up from germline, CDR1 is WSHSY and CDR2 is SAAADI. CDR3 in amino acids: CASSEQGTDTQYF. The CDR3 DNA is TGCGCCAGCAGTGAGCAGGGGACAGATACGCAGTATTTT.

This sequence joins TRBV18 and TRBJ2-7, with 7 nucleotides matching TRBD1. This CDR3 contains 15 residues. Per the germline V gene, CDR1 is KGHSH and CDR2 is LQKENI. The V segment lost 0 bases and the J segment 4 bases; nucleotides outside the gene matches: 6. CDR3: CASSPPERGPYEQYF. The CDR3 nucleotides read TGTGCCAGCTCACCACCGGAAAGGGGGCCTTACGAGCAGTACTTC. Supplemented by reference TRBV18 and TRBJ2-7, the full variable domain reads NAGVMQNPRHLVRRRGQEARLRCSPMKGHSHVYWYRQLPEEGLKFMVYLQKENIIDESGMPKERFSAEFPKEGPSILRIQQVVRGDSAAYFCASSPPERGPYEQYFGPGTRLTVT.

The genes are TRBV6-5 and TRBJ1-4, with D possibly matching TRBD1 (5 bases). Trimming pared 5 bases from V and 8 bases from J, leaving 15 bases between. Germline V CDR1 and CDR2: MNHEY, SVGAGI. This CDR3 is built from 14 residues. The CDR3 protein is CASSTRRDDEKLFF. The CDR3, as DNA: TGTGCCAGCAGTACTAGGCGGGACGACGAAAAACTGTTTTTT.

This clone came up once. The V and J genes are TRBV3-1 (or the pseudogene TRBV3-2) and TRBJ2-2, with D unclear. V was clipped by 4 bases and J by 6 bases, with 6 bases between them. Germline V gene lookup returns CDR1 LGHDT and CDR2 YNNKEL (reference sequence). There are 12 residues in the CDR3. CDR3 amino acids: CASSPTSGELFF. DNA for the CDR3: TGTGCCAGCAGCCCCACTTCCGGGGAGCTGTTTTTT.

The rearrangement uses TRBV24-1 and TRBJ2-1; the match to TRBD2 covers 13 bases. Germline lookup yields CDR1 KGHDR and CDR2 SFDVKD. This CDR3 has 17 amino acids. V shed 7 bases, J shed 3 bases, and the junction held 8 bases outside the gene matches. This CDR3 is CATRDTSGGANYNEQFF. As DNA, the CDR3 is TGTGCCACCAGAGACACTAGCGGGGGGGCGAACTACAATGAGCAGTTCTTC.

The V gene is TRBV27, the J gene TRBJ1-5; D uncertain. Germline-derived CDR1 and CDR2 are MNHEY and SMNVEV (reference sequence). V dropped 1 base and J dropped 2 bases, with 9 bases sitting between them. The CDR3 loop spans 15 amino acids. In nucleotides, the CDR3 is TGTGCCAGCAGTTTATTTGGGGAAGGCAATCAGCCCCAGCATTTT. Protein sequence: CASSLFGEGNQPQHF.

CDR3 nucleotide sequence: TGCGCCAGCAGTGTCCCCCCGGGGGAGGCCCAGTACTTC. Translating it yields CASSVPPGEAQYF. The chain joins TRBV10-1 to TRBJ2-5, with TRBD2 as a possible D gene (6 bases). V was pared by 4 bases and J by 9 bases, with 15 bases between. Germline loops: CDR1 WNHNN, CDR2 SYGVQD (reference sequence). The CDR3 extends over 13 amino acids.